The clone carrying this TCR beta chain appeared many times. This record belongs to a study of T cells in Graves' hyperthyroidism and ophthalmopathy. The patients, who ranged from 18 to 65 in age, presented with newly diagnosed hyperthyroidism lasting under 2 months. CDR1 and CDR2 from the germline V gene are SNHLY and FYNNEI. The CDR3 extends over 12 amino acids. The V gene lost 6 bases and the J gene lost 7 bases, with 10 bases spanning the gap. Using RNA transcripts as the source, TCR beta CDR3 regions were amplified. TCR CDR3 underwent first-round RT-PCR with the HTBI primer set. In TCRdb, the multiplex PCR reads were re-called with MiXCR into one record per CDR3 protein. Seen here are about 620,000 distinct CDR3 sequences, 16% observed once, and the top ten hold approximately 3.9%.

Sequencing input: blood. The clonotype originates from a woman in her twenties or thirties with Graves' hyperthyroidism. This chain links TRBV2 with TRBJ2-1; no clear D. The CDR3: CASSQVGNEQFF. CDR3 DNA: TGTGCCAGCAGCCAGGTTGGGAATGAGCAGTTCTTC.